A selection of T cell receptor beta chains follows, all from one sample in a study of memory CD8 T cells in hepatitis C reinfection. TCRdb keeps only in-frame clones here, not all; method: immunoSEQ multiplex PCR. Of under 50,000 clones listed, 88% are singletons. Source material: naive CD8+ T cells sorted from blood. These receptors were obtained from a man aged 18 to 29 with hepatitis C virus infection. The CDR3 runs from the conserved cysteine through the conserved F or W. Each record gives: D gene, clone size, V gene, J gene, CDR3 protein, CDR3 DNA. The D gene is left open where the match is weak. Expanded clones get a size class; other rows say once, few or many, or leave the size out.

>-|once|TRBV6-5|TRBJ1-2
CASSYSAGADYGYTF
TGTGCCAGCAGTTACTCGGCAGGGGCTGACTATGGCTACACCTTC
>-|-|TRBV6-5|TRBJ1-6
CASSYGGQSYNSPLHF
TGTGCCAGCAGTTATGGGGGACAAAGTTATAATTCACCCCTCCACTTT
>TRBD1|-|TRBV6-5|TRBJ1-2
CASSLGTGVGYTF
TGTGCCAGCAGTCTCGGGACAGGGGTCGGCTACACCTTC
>-|-|TRBV9|TRBJ1-5
CASSEAGNQPQHF
TGTGCCAGCAGCGAGGCGGGGAATCAGCCCCAGCATTTT
>-|-|TRBV28|TRBJ1-5
CASRPNQGSNQPQHF
TGTGCCAGCAGACCCAACCAGGGGAGCAATCAGCCCCAGCATTTT
>TRBD2|-|TRBV27|TRBJ2-1
CANTSGSSYNEQFF
TGTGCCAATACTAGCGGGAGCTCCTACAATGAGCAGTTCTTC
>TRBD1|-|TRBV5-8|TRBJ1-2
CASSPPTGEGLFYGYTF
TGTGCCAGCAGCCCACCGACAGGGGAGGGGTTATTTTATGGCTACACCTTC
>-|-|TRBV5-1|TRBJ2-7
CASSLDSPWEQYF
TGCGCCAGCAGCTTGGACAGCCCATGGGAGCAGTACTTC
>-|-|TRBV10-3|TRBJ1-2
CAIKDGGANYGYTF
TGTGCCATCAAGGACGGGGGTGCCAACTATGGCTACACCTTC
>-|-|TRBV27|TRBJ2-3
CASSLSSSTDTQYF
TGTGCCAGCAGTTTATCTTCTAGCACAGATACGCAGTATTTT
>TRBD1|-|TRBV6-5|TRBJ2-7
CASSYWQGEIYEQYF
TGTGCCAGCAGTTATTGGCAGGGGGAAATCTACGAGCAGTACTTC
>-|-|TRBV19|TRBJ2-1
CASTPGGLSYNEQFF
TGTGCCAGTACCCCCGGCGGGCTGTCCTACAATGAGCAGTTCTTC
>-|-|TRBV5-5|TRBJ1-2
CASSFATVNYGYTF
TGTGCCAGCAGTTTTGCTACAGTTAACTATGGCTACACCTTC
>TRBD1|-|TRBV28|TRBJ1-2
CASSLTGNGGVGYTF
TGTGCCAGCAGTTTGACAGGGAACGGGGGTGTAGGCTACACCTTC
>-|-|TRBV28|TRBJ2-1
CASGLADYNEQFF
TGTGCCAGCGGTCTGGCGGATTACAATGAGCAGTTCTTC
>-|-|TRBV28|TRBJ1-4
CASSPRGVGVELFF
TGTGCCAGCAGCCCCCGCGGGGTCGGGGTAGAACTGTTTTTT
>TRBD2|-|TRBV30|TRBJ2-3
CAWSAAGSTDTQYF
TGTGCCTGGAGTGCAGCGGGGAGCACAGATACGCAGTATTTT
>-|-|TRBV4-1|TRBJ2-5
CASSQVAGPETQYF
TGCGCCAGCAGCCAAGTTGCGGGTCCGGAGACCCAGTACTTC
>TRBD1|once|TRBV5-4|TRBJ2-7
CASSAGTGSYEQYF
TGTGCCAGCAGCGCAGGGACAGGGTCCTACGAGCAGTACTTC
>-|once|TRBV19|TRBJ1-5
CASSSGVNQPQHF
TGTGCCAGTAGTTCGGGGGTCAATCAGCCCCAGCATTTT
>-|-|TRBV19|TRBJ1-1
CASTHNPSPRNTEAFF
TGTGCCAGTACTCATAACCCCTCACCTAGGAACACTGAAGCTTTCTTT
>TRBD1|few|TRBV4-3|TRBJ1-4
CASSQGQGGEKLFF
TGCGCCAGCAGCCAAGGACAGGGTGGTGAAAAACTGTTTTTT
>TRBD1|-|TRBV6-1|TRBJ1-2
CASILTGISAGYTF
TGTGCCAGCATTTTGACAGGGATAAGCGCTGGCTACACCTTC
>-|-|TRBV19|TRBJ1-2
CASSRPDRSYGYTF
TGTGCCAGTAGCCGGCCCGACAGGAGCTATGGCTACACCTTC
>TRBD1|-|TRBV6-5|TRBJ1-2
CASSYSGDRHYGYTF
TGTGCCAGCAGTTACTCTGGGGACAGACACTATGGCTACACCTTC
>-|-|TRBV4-3|TRBJ1-4
CASSQDAGSSEKLFF
TGCGCCAGCAGCCAAGATGCAGGGTCAAGTGAAAAACTGTTTTTT
>TRBD1|-|TRBV27|TRBJ1-2
CASRLQGALNGYTF
TGTGCCAGCAGATTACAGGGGGCGCTCAATGGCTACACCTTC
>TRBD1|-|TRBV4-2|TRBJ2-5
CASSQGDRNQETQYF
TGTGCCAGCAGCCAGGGGGACAGGAATCAAGAGACCCAGTACTTC
>-|few|TRBV5-6|TRBJ2-1
CASSWGDSYNEQFF
TGTGCCAGCAGCTGGGGGGATTCCTACAATGAGCAGTTCTTC
>-|-|TRBV4-1|TRBJ1-1
CASSQVGAIEAFF
TGCGCCAGCAGCCAAGTGGGGGCTATTGAAGCTTTCTTT
>-|-|TRBV19|TRBJ2-2
CASSMMAANTGELFF
TGTGCCAGTAGTATGATGGCTGCGAACACCGGGGAGCTGTTTTTT
>TRBD2|-|TRBV5-4|TRBJ2-3
CASSGGGPGVDTQYF
TGTGCCAGCAGCGGCGGGGGGCCTGGTGTTGATACGCAGTATTTT
>-|-|TRBV5-1|TRBJ2-2
CASSLQGPDTGELFF
TGCGCCAGCAGCTTGCAGGGTCCGGACACCGGGGAGCTGTTTTTT
>TRBD1|once|TRBV7-9|TRBJ2-1
CASSLQGAPMDEQFF
TGTGCCAGCAGCTTACAGGGGGCGCCTATGGACGAGCAGTTCTTC
>TRBD1|-|TRBV19|TRBJ1-1
CASSRGTGVSTEAFF
TGTGCCAGTAGTAGAGGGACAGGTGTGAGCACTGAAGCTTTCTTT
>-|-|TRBV4-1|TRBJ1-2
CASSQAGSNYGYTF
TGCGCCAGCAGCCAAGCAGGGTCTAACTATGGCTACACCTTC
>-|-|TRBV27|TRBJ1-1
CASSLSGGNTEAFF
TGTGCCAGCAGTTTGTCGGGTGGGAACACTGAAGCTTTCTTT
>-|-|TRBV2|TRBJ1-3
CASSYGNTIYF
TGTGCCAGCAGTTATGGAAACACCATATATTTT
>-|-|TRBV27|TRBJ1-5
CASSLSGQSQPQHF
TGTGCCAGCAGTCTCAGTGGACAGAGTCAGCCCCAGCATTTT
>TRBD1|once|TRBV6-1|TRBJ2-2
CASSDLLGTATDPNTGELFF
TGTGCCAGCAGTGATTTACTCGGGACAGCAACCGATCCGAACACCGGGGAGCTGTTTTTT
>-|-|TRBV21-1|TRBJ2-4
CASSKDGQRESKNIQYF
TGTGCCAGCAGCAAAGATGGACAGAGGGAATCCAAAAACATTCAGTACTTC
>-|-|TRBV7-9|TRBJ2-2
CASSFRRKELFF
TGTGCCAGCAGCTTTCGGAGAAAGGAGCTGTTTTTT
>TRBD2|-|TRBV9|TRBJ2-7
CASSQGSVLAGGTYEQYF
TGTGCCAGCAGTCAGGGCAGCGTACTAGCGGGAGGTACCTACGAGCAGTACTTC